This T cell receptor (beta chain) was profiled in a study of beta chain features in type 1 diabetes. Looking at the study overall: Age, gender and cell yields were similar between patients and healthy donors.

This clone turned up a few times. In germline, CDR1 is MNHEY, CDR2 SMNVEV (reference sequence). V lost 3 bases to trimming and J lost 2 bases, with 11 bases between them. This CDR3 has 15 residues. Sort purity for all populations was recorded as exceeding 98%. Reverse transcription of all isolated RNA meant that expressed TCRB transcripts were sequenced. Generated by immunoSEQ multiplex PCR, the TCRdb table keeps only in-frame clones and is missing some. The data show about 160,000 clones, 9% to 10% seen once. The source is a woman under 30 in good health. Sequencing used central memory CD4+ T cells from blood. The chain has TRBV27 and TRBJ1-5; D unclear. CDR3 sequence: CASSFGGSGNQPQHF. The DNA for the CDR3 is TGTGCCAGCAGTTTTGGTGGCAGCGGCAATCAGCCCCAGCATTTT.